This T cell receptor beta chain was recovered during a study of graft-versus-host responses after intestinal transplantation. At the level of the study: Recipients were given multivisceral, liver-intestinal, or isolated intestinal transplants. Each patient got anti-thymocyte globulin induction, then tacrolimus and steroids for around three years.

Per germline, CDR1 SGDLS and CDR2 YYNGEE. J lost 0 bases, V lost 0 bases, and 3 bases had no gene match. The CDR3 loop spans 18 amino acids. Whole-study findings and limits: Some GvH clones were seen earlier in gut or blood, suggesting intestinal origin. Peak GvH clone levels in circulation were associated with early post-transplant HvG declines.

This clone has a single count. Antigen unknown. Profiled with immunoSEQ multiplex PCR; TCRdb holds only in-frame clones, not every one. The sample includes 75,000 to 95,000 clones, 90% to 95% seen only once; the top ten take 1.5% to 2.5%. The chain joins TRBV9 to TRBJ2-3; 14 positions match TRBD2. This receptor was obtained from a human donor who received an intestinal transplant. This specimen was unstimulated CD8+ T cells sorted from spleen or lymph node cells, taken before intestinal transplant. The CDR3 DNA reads TGTGCCAGCAGCGTAGGGACTAGCGGGGGGCTTAGCACAGATACGCAGTATTTT. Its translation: CASSVGTSGGLSTDTQYF.